Given below is one TCR beta chain in context. This clone was detected a few times. Which antigen it targets is not known. No much larger clone is present one base from it, and per-base qualities are unavailable. According to the study, the label for this sample's time point signals: about 4 weeks on oral tofacitinib. The treatment or condition label, read with the paper, signifies: oral pan-JAK inhibitor, 5-10 mg twice daily. Lesional scalp punch biopsies and peripheral blood were obtained from alopecia areata patients. PBMCs were isolated by density centrifugation and stained for CD3, CD4 and CD8, and CD4+ and CD8+ T cells were sorted on a FACSAria. This entry belongs to a study of CD8+ T cells in alopecia areata (dated by TCRdb to between 2018 and 2020). In terms of the full investigation: Treated patients were enrolled in an open-label pilot trial of oral tofacitinib, 5 to 10 mg twice daily, for moderate-to-severe alopecia areata. Tofacitinib was given for 6 to 18 months, followed by 6 months of follow-up off drug to assess delayed response and recurrence. For the treated patients, the SALT score, which quantifies what percentage of scalp surface area is affected, served as the measure of disease severity. The study used high-throughput TCRbeta sequencing to examine T cell clonal expansion in alopecia areata, in both the C3H/HeJ mouse model and human patients. Human TCRbeta sequencing covered scalp tissue and sorted CD4+ and CD8+ peripheral blood T cells from patchy and totalis/universalis alopecia areata patients and healthy controls. Biopsies were taken from tofacitinib-treated patients at baseline and again at 4 and 24 weeks into treatment, and several of those patients also had a later scalp biopsy. Scalp clonality was compared across normal scalp (n=4), patchy alopecia areata scalp (n=8), and alopecia totalis/universalis scalp (n=8). RNA was extracted with the PAXgene miRNA kit for fixed scalp, the miRNeasy kit for PBMCs, and the RNeasy kit for mouse skin. TCRbeta CDR3 regions were amplified by immunoSEQ multiplex PCR using 35 Vbeta forward and 13 Jbeta reverse primers.

The germline V gene gives CDR1 as MNHNS and CDR2 as SASEGT. The CDR3 numbers 16 residues from cysteine through phenylalanine. Kept here is only the CDR3 DNA, which spans 48 bases and is read in frame from base 1. The junction shows trimming of 4 bases on V and 4 bases on J, plus 17 bases between the germline ends. Results and caveats for the whole study, not just this receptor: With tofacitinib, both scalp clonality and the number of expanded CD8+ clones among the top 100 scalp clones went down significantly. During tofacitinib treatment, many expanded lesional clones remained in scalp and blood, and this persistence may partly explain relapse after treatment is stopped. Compared with normal scalp, lesional scalp had higher clonality and more expanded CD8+ clones, particularly in alopecia totalis/universalis, a pattern that suggests antigenic drive. Resident alphabeta T cells in normal human skin are also sequenced, complicating scalp TCR repertoire analysis, unlike mouse skin dominated by gammadelta T cells. Shared TCR sequences between patients were less evident than in mice, which may be partly attributable to HLA diversity in the patient population. Because the treated cohort was small and had just a single nonresponder, larger studies are needed to establish links between baseline CD8+ expansion and response.

Libraries were constructed by the immunoSEQ multiplex PCR assay. To provide template for TCR sequencing, every sample had RNA extracted and reverse transcribed into cDNA. SuperScript III was used for first-strand cDNA synthesis, primed with a 2:1 mix of oligo-dT and random hexamers. A synthetic immune receptor repertoire was used to assess amplification bias, and residual bias was removed computationally. Processing in the source paper ran as follows. Raw reads were preprocessed for error removal, and CDR3 was defined according to IMGT conventions as running from the conserved cysteine to phenylalanine. Clonality was computed as 1 minus the Shannon entropy, with the entropy normalized by log2 of the number of productive unique TCRs. CD4 or CD8 identity of scalp clones was inferred by cross-referencing scalp TCRbeta sequences with sorted blood CD4 and CD8 repertoires. TCRdb obtained this table from immuneACCESS and retained in-frame rearrangements with V and J assigned. These tables miss some clones; where compared with another copy, unresolved V genes account for less than half of the shortfall, and the remainder is unexplained. From that table come the V and J calls and clone size; the DNA was used to work out D and trimming. The sample contains 200,000 to 250,000 clones, 64% of them found a single time. The top ten hold roughly 4.2% of the sample.

This clonotype originated in a human donor with alopecia areata. Sequencing was performed on CD4+ T cells sorted from blood, taken at week 4, from a patient treated with tofacitinib. The rearrangement joined TRBV6-1 to TRBJ1-3; TRBD1 is a weak D gene call, 6 bases matching. The CDR3 here reads CASSGQDLVRGNTIYF. In nucleotides, the sequence is TGTGCCAGCAGTGGACAGGATCTCGTGAGGGGAAACACCATATATTTT.